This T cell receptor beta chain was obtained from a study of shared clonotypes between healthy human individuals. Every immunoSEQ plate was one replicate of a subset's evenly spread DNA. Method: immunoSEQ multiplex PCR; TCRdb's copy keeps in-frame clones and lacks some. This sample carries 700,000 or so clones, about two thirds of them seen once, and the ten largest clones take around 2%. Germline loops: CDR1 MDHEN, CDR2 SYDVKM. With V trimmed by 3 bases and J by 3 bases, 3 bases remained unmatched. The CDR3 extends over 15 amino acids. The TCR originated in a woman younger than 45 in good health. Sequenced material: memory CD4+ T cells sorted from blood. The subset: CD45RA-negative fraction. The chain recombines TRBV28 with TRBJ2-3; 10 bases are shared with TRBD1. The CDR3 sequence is CASSFWTGGTDTQYF. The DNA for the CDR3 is TGTGCCAGCAGTTTTTGGACAGGGGGGACAGATACGCAGTATTTT.